This T cell receptor beta chain was retrieved from a study of human T cells and chemical hapten exposure. Original processing methods: Sample-level TCR yields exhibited a median of approximately 88,000, with a range of about 23,224 to 690,600. One entry per CDR3 protein, called by TCRdb with MiXCR from the RACE reads. TCRdb, not the original authors, processed these V and J calls. This sample yields a few hundred thousand distinct CDR3 sequences, of which around 4.8% are seen a single time; under 3% belongs to the top ten. Specified time point: patch test 1, 2 weeks after DPC sensitization. Treatment reported: therapeutic diphenylcyclopropenone sensitization with weekly scalp DPC. This clonotype showed up just a few times. The trim removed 10 bases at V and 9 bases at J, leaving 10 bases unmatched. The CDR3 is 12 residues long. Per germline, CDR1 ENHRY and CDR2 SYGVKD.

The TCR originated in a woman aged 50 to 60 with alopecia areata. Some clones in this sample may be carry-over from other donors' samples. The chain links TRBV10-3 to TRBJ1-2; TRBD1 aligns across 8 bases. The sample in question was whole blood, obtained in connection with sensitization to the hapten diphenylcyclopropenone (DPC). As DNA, the CDR3 is TGTGCCAGCCAGACAGGGGCCGTCAGCTACACCTTC. This gives the protein CASQTGAVSYTF.